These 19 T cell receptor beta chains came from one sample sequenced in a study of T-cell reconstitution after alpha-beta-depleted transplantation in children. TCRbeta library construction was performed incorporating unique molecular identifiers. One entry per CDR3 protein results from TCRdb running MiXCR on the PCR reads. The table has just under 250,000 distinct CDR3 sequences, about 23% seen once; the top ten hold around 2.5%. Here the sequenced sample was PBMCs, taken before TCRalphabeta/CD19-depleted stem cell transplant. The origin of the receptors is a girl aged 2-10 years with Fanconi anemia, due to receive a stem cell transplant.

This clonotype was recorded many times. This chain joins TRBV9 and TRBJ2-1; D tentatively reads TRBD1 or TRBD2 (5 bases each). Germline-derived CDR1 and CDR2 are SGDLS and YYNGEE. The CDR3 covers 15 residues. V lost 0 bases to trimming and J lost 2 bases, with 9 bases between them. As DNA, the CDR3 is TGTGCCAGCAGCGTAGAAACGGGACCCTACAATGAGCAGTTCTTC. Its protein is CASSVETGPYNEQFF.

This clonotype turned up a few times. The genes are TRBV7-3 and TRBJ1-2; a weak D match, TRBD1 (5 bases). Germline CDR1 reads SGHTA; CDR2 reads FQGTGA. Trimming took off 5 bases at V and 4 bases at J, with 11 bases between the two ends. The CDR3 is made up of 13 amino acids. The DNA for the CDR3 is TGTGCCAGCAGCCCGGGACCGACCTATGGCTACACCTTC. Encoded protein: CASSPGPTYGYTF.

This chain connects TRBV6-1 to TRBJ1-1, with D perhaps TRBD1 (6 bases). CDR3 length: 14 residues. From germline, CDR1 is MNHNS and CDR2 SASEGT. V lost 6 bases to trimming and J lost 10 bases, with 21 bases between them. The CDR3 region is CASSNRVGLYTAFF. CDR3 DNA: TGTGCCAGCAGCAACAGGGTGGGACTATATACAGCTTTCTTT.

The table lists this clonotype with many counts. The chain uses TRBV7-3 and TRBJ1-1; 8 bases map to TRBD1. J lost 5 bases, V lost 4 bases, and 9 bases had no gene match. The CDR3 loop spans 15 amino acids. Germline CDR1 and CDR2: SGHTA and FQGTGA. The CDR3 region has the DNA TGTGCCAGCAGCTCAAATACAGGGGGTGGGACTGAAGCTTTCTTT. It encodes CASSSNTGGGTEAFF.

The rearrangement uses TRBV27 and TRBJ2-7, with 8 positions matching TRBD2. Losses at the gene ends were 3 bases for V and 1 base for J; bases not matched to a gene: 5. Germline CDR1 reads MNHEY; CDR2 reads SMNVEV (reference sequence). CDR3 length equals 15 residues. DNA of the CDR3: TGTGCCAGCAGTTTTGTGGCGGGGGGATCCTACGAGCAGTACTTC. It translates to CASSFVAGGSYEQYF.

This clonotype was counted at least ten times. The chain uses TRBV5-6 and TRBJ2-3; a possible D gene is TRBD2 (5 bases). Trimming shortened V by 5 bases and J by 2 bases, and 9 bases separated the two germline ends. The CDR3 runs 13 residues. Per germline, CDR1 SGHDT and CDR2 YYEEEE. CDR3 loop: CASRRVYTDTQYF. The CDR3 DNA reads TGTGCCAGCAGGCGGGTTTACACAGATACGCAGTATTTT.

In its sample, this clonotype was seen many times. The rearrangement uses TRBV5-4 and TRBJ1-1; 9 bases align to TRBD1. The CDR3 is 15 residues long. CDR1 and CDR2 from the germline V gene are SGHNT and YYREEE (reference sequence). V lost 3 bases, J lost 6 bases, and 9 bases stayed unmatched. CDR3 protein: CASSWVQGAGAEAFF. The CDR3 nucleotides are TGTGCCAGCAGCTGGGTACAGGGGGCGGGCGCTGAAGCTTTCTTT.

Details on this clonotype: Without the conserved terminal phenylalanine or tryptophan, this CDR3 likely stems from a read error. This chain's CDR3 is CAGRESWRYNEQFS. CDR3 DNA sequence: TGTGCCGGCAGAGAATCGTGGCGCTACAATGAGCAGTTCTCC. J is TRBJ2-1 and V is TRBV7-9; no clear D gene. Germline lookup yields CDR1 SEHNR and CDR2 FQNEAQ (reference sequence). This CDR3 has 14 amino acids.

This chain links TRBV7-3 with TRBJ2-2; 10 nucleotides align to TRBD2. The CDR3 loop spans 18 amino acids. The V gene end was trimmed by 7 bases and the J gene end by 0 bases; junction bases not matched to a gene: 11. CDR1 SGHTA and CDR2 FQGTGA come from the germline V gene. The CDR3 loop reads CASTKGASGRANTGELFF. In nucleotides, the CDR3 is TGTGCCAGCACCAAAGGGGCTAGCGGGAGAGCGAACACCGGGGAGCTGTTTTTT.

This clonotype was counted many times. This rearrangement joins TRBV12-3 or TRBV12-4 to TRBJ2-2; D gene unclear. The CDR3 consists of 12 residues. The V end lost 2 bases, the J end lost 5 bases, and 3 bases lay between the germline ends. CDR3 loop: CASSLWTGELFF. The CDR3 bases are TGTGCCAGCAGTTTATGGACCGGGGAGCTGTTTTTT.

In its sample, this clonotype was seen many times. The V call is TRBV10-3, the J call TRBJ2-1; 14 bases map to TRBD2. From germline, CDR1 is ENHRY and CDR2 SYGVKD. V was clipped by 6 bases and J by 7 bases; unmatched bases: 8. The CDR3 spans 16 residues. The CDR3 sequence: CAISKTSGGARNEQFF. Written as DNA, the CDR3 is TGTGCCATCAGCAAGACTAGCGGGGGGGCCAGAAATGAGCAGTTCTTC.

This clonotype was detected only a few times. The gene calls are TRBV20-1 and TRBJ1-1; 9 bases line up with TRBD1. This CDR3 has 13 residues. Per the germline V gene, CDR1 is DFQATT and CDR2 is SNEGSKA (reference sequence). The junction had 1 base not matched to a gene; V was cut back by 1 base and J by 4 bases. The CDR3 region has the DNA TGCAGTGCTAGAGGGGACAGGGTCACTGAAGCTTTCTTT. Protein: CSARGDRVTEAFF.

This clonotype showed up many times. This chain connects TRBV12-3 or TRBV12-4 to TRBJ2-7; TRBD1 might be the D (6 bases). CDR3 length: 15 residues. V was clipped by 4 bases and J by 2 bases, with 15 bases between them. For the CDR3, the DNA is TGTGCCAGCAGTTCACTTGGGACAAAGACCTACGAGCAGTACTTC. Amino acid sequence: CASSSLGTKTYEQYF.

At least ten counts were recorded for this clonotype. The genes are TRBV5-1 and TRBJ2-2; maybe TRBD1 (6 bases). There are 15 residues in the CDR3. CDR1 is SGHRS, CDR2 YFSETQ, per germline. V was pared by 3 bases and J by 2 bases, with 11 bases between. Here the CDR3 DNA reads TGCGCCAGCAGCTCCCAGGGGTCCAACACCGGGGAGCTGTTTTTT. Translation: CASSSQGSNTGELFF.

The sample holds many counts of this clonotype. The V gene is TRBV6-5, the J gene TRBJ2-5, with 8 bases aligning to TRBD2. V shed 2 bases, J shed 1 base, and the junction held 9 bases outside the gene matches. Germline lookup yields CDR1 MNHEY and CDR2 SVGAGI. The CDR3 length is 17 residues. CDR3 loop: CASSYQRGPTGQETQYF. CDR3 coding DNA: TGTGCCAGCAGTTACCAGCGGGGGCCCACCGGCCAAGAGACCCAGTACTTC.

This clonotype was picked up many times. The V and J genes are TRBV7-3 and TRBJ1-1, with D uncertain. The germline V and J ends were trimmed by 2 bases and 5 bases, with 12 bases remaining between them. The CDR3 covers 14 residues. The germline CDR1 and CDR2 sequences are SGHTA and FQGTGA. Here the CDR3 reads CASSLGSGVTEAFF. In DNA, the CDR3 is TGTGCCAGCAGCTTAGGGAGTGGGGTTACTGAAGCTTTCTTT.

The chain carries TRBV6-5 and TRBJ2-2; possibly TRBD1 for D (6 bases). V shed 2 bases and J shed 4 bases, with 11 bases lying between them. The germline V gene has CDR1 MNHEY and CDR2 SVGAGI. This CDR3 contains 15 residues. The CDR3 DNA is TGTGCCAGCAGTTACGGGGACACTTCCACCGGGGAGCTGTTTTTT. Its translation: CASSYGDTSTGELFF.

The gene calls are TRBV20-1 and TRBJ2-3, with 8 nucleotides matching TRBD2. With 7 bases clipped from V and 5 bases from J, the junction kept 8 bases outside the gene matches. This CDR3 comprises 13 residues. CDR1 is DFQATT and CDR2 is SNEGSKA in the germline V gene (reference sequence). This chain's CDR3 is CSGQRESGDTQYF. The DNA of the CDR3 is TGCAGTGGGCAGCGGGAGAGTGGAGATACGCAGTATTTT.

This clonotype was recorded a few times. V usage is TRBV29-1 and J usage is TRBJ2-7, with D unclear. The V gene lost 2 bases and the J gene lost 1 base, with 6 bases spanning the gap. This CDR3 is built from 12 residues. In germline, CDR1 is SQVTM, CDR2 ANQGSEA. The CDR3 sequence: CSVELQSYEQYF. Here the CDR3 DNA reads TGCAGCGTTGAACTCCAGTCCTACGAGCAGTACTTC.